These 18 T cell receptor beta chains were sequenced from one sample in a study of cytomegalovirus exposure and HLA in healthy donors. The study ran its PCR with 60 Vbeta and 13 Jbeta primers. Using immunoSEQ multiplex PCR, the repertoire was profiled, and TCRdb retains in-frame clones only, with some absent. Its listing shows 200,000 or so clones. Input material: PBMCs. These receptors all come from a boy aged 10-17 years in good health and CMV-seronegative.

The J gene is TRBJ1-2, the V gene TRBV19; D might be TRBD1 (6 bases). This CDR3 is 14 amino acids long. V lost 3 bases and J 0 bases, leaving 8 bases between the germline ends. CDR1 LNHDA and CDR2 SQIVND come from the germline V gene (reference sequence). CDR3 residues: CASSMDRANYGYTF. The CDR3 DNA reads TGTGCCAGTAGTATGGACAGAGCTAACTATGGCTACACCTTC.

V and J are TRBV7-6 and TRBJ2-2; 9 nucleotides match TRBD1. Germline V gives CDR1 SGHVS, CDR2 FNYEAQ. The CDR3 is made up of 17 amino acids. With 5 bases clipped from V and 7 bases from J, the junction kept 14 bases outside the gene matches. The CDR3 sequence is CASSPRSGQGSGGELFF. In DNA, the CDR3 is TGTGCCAGCAGCCCCCGATCAGGACAGGGGAGCGGCGGGGAGCTGTTTTTT. Full variable domain (remainder filled in from reference TRBV7-6 and TRBJ2-2): GAGVSQSPRYKVTKRGQDVALRCDPISGHVSLYWYRQALGQGPEFLTYFNYEAQQDKSGLPNDRFSAERPEGSISTLTIQRTEQRDSAMYRCASSPRSGQGSGGELFFGEGSRLTVL.

The chain links TRBV5-6 to TRBJ1-2; the D is unclear. This CDR3 has 14 amino acids. Germline CDR1 is SGHDT and CDR2 is YYEEEE. Trimming removed 2 bases at V and 0 bases at J, with 8 bases between. CDR3 sequence reads: CASSFRRANYGYTF. In DNA form, the CDR3 reads TGTGCCAGCAGCTTCCGGAGGGCTAACTATGGCTACACCTTC. The variable domain in full, completed from reference TRBV5-6 and TRBJ1-2, reads DAGVTQSPTHLIKTRGQQVTLRCSPKSGHDTVSWYQQALGQGPQFIFQYYEEEERQRGNFPDRFSGHQFPNYSSELNVNALLLGDSALYLCASSFRRANYGYTFGSGTRLTVV.

The V call is TRBV7-9, the J call TRBJ2-7; TRBD1 agrees at 7 bases. Germline V lookup: CDR1 SEHNR, CDR2 FQNEAQ (reference sequence). This CDR3 is built from 15 residues. J gave up 6 bases and V 3 bases, and 11 bases lay outside the gene matches. The CDR3 nucleotides read TGTGCCAGCAGCTTCCTACAGGGGCCGATGTCCGAGCAGTACTTC. Translating it yields CASSFLQGPMSEQYF.

V is TRBV19 and J is TRBJ2-1; D is unresolved. Per the germline V gene, CDR1 is LNHDA and CDR2 is SQIVND (reference sequence). Trimming shortened V by 6 bases and J by 10 bases, and 16 bases separated the two germline ends. The CDR3 contains 13 residues. This chain's CDR3 is CASSRFATNEQFF. The DNA for the CDR3 is TGTGCCAGTAGCCGATTCGCGACAAACGAGCAGTTCTTC.

The chain employs TRBV2 and TRBJ1-1; D is possibly TRBD1 (6 bases). Trimming took 7 bases from V and 1 from J, leaving 13 bases between them. Germline V CDR1 and CDR2: SNHLY, FYNNEI. The CDR3 has 14 amino acids. The CDR3 reads CASTAGAGNTEAFF. CDR3 coding DNA: TGTGCCAGCACGGCGGGGGCGGGGAACACTGAAGCTTTCTTT.

The CDR3 region is CASSLGGALNEQYF. The CDR3 coding sequence is TGTGCCAGCAGCTTAGGGGGCGCCCTGAACGAGCAGTACTTC. V is TRBV7-9 and J is TRBJ2-7, with D possibly being TRBD1 (5 bases). The germline V and J ends were trimmed by 1 base and 5 bases, with 12 bases remaining between them. In germline, CDR1 is SEHNR, CDR2 FQNEAQ (reference sequence). This CDR3 region has 14 residues.

The V gene is TRBV2, the J gene TRBJ1-1, with 7 positions matching TRBD1. Germline V CDR1 and CDR2: SNHLY, FYNNEI. The CDR3 is 13 residues long. The ends lost 8 bases at V and 5 bases at J; junction bases unmatched: 8. CDR3 DNA sequence: TGTGCCAGCCTACAGGGGATGCAGACTGAAGCTTTCTTT. As protein: CASLQGMQTEAFF.

The chain is built from TRBV2 and TRBJ1-2; 11 positions agree with TRBD1. CDR3 length: 12 residues. CDR1 SNHLY and CDR2 FYNNEI come from the germline V gene. The V segment lost 11 bases and the J segment 7 bases; nucleotides outside the gene matches: 6. The CDR3, as DNA: TGTGCCGGTGGACAGGGGGCGGCTGGCTACACCTTC. Its translation is CAGGQGAAGYTF.

The chain couples TRBV25-1 to TRBJ2-5; weak D call: TRBD2 (5 bases). The germline gives CDR1 MGHDK, CDR2 SYGVNS. The CDR3 extends over 14 amino acids. Trimming left V 3 bases short and J 2 bases short, with 10 bases between. This CDR3 is CASSDGVEQETQYF. CDR3 coding DNA: TGTGCCAGCAGTGACGGGGTTGAGCAAGAGACCCAGTACTTC. Combining the CDR3 with reference TRBV25-1 and TRBJ2-5 gives the whole variable domain EADIYQTPRYLVIGTGKKITLECSQTMGHDKMYWYQQDPGMELHLIHYSYGVNSTEKGDLSSESTVSRIRTEHFPLTLESARPSHTSQYLCASSDGVEQETQYFGPGTRLLVL.

V is TRBV5-1 and J is TRBJ2-5; the D gene is possibly TRBD1 (6 bases). Germline loops: CDR1 SGHRS, CDR2 YFSETQ. The V end was cut by 0 bases, the J end by 0 bases, with 9 bases between. The CDR3 is made up of 15 amino acids. In nucleotides, the CDR3 is TGCGCCAGCAGCTTGGGGGGACAAAACCAAGAGACCCAGTACTTC. Its protein product is CASSLGGQNQETQYF.

The chain carries TRBV2 and TRBJ2-1, with D perhaps matching TRBD2 (6 bases). Trimming removed 3 bases from V and 0 bases from J, with 9 bases in between. Germline V CDR1 and CDR2: SNHLY, FYNNEI. This CDR3 is built from 15 residues. The CDR3 DNA reads TGTGCCAGCAGTGAGGAGGGTCTCTCCTACAATGAGCAGTTCTTC. Protein product: CASSEEGLSYNEQFF.

The chain combines TRBV9 with TRBJ1-5, with 12 bases matching TRBD1. Germline trimming cut 4 bases from V and 5 bases from J; bases unmatched to any gene: 7. There are 16 residues in the CDR3. Germline V lookup: CDR1 SGDLS, CDR2 YYNGEE. The CDR3 here is CASSIGTGGVDQPQHF. CDR3 DNA sequence: TGTGCCAGCAGCATCGGGACAGGGGGCGTCGATCAGCCCCAGCATTTT. Using reference TRBV9 and TRBJ1-5 for the parts outside the CDR3, the full variable domain is DSGVTQTPKHLITATGQRVTLRCSPRSGDLSVYWYQQSLDQGLQFLIQYYNGEERAKGNILERFSAQQFPDLHSELNLSSLELGDSALYFCASSIGTGGVDQPQHFGDGTRLSIL.

This sequence joins TRBV15 and TRBJ2-1; D not certain. V lost 1 base to trimming and J lost 0 bases, with 10 bases between them. Germline V lookup: CDR1 LNHNV, CDR2 YYDKDF (reference sequence). This CDR3 has 16 residues. CDR3 loop: CATSRVNLLSYNEQFF. In DNA form, the CDR3 reads TGTGCCACCAGCAGAGTCAACCTACTCTCCTACAATGAGCAGTTCTTC.

The CDR3: CASSLSGGAPDTQYF. CDR3 nucleotide sequence: TGTGCCAGCAGCTTAAGCGGGGGGGCTCCCGATACGCAGTATTTT. The chain is built from TRBV7-3 and TRBJ2-3; 9 bases fit TRBD2. The CDR3 consists of 15 residues. J gave up 6 bases and V 1 base, and 5 bases lay outside the gene matches. CDR1 SGHTA and CDR2 FQGTGA come from the germline V gene.

The chain has TRBV30 and TRBJ2-2, with 8 bases aligning to TRBD1. The CDR3 runs 14 residues. After removal of 8 bases from V and 0 bases from J, the junction contained 5 bases not matched to a gene. Germline V gene data show CDR1 as GTSNPN and CDR2 as SVGIG (reference sequence). In nucleotides, the CDR3 is TGTGCCGCCCGACAGGGGACGAACACCGGGGAGCTGTTTTTT. Translating gives CAARQGTNTGELFF.

V gene TRBV9 combines with J gene TRBJ2-3; 8 bases are shared with TRBD2. Germline V gene sequence: CDR1 SGDLS, CDR2 YYNGEE. V was pared by 0 bases and J by 5 bases, with 5 bases of the junction left unmatched. This CDR3 is built from 15 residues. The CDR3 region has the DNA TGTGCCAGCAGCGTAGCGGGGGGGCCCGGAGATACGCAGTATTTT. This codes for CASSVAGGPGDTQYF.

This rearrangement joins TRBV9 to TRBJ2-2, with a tentative D call TRBD2 (6 bases). The length of the CDR3 is 15 residues. Trimming pared 4 bases from V and 1 base from J, leaving 11 bases between. Germline CDR1 reads SGDLS; CDR2 reads YYNGEE. As DNA, the CDR3 is TGTGCCAGCAGCCCCGGGACTCTGAACACCGGGGAGCTGTTTTTT. Amino acids: CASSPGTLNTGELFF.